Listed below are T cell receptor beta chains from one sample, sequenced in a study of blood T cell repertoires in COVID-19. Repertoires were generated with immunoSEQ multiplex PCR, while TCRdb's copy carries only in-frame clones and drops some. The sample lists 150,000 or so clones; 85% were seen once. The sequenced material came from peripheral blood. These receptors all stem from a human donor with acute or convalescent COVID-19. The donor label of this sample is uncertain. Each CDR3 is given with its conserved first and last residue. A D gene is named only where the DNA matches it firmly. A row's size may be missing; if present it is once, few, many or a size class.

d_call j_call clone_size v_call cdr3_nt cdr3_aa
TRBD2 TRBJ2-3 . TRBV2 TGTGCCAGCAGTCCCTCGGGGGGGACGCAGTATTTT CASSPSGGTQYF
. TRBJ1-6 . TRBV25-1 TGTGCCAGCAGTGAGCCGTCCCCCGCGATGTCACCCCTCCACTTT CASSEPSPAMSPLHF
TRBD1 TRBJ1-4 . TRBV5-4 TGTGCCAGCAGCCCGGGACAGACAGATGAAAAACTGTTTTTT CASSPGQTDEKLFF
TRBD1 TRBJ2-2 . TRBV11-3 TGTGCCAGCAGCCAGCTTAGTGACAGGGCCGGGGAGCTGTTTTTT CASSQLSDRAGELFF
TRBD1 TRBJ1-4 . TRBV5-6 TGTGCCAGCAGCTTGGAGGGCAGGGGGAGAACTAATGAAAAACTGTTTTTT CASSLEGRGRTNEKLFF
. TRBJ1-2 . TRBV19 TGTGCCAGTAGAATTGGCTCTCCTAACTATGGCTACACCTTC CASRIGSPNYGYTF
. TRBJ1-5 . TRBV28 TGTGCCAGCATCCAAAGCGGGCAGGGAAATCAGCCCCAGCATTTT CASIQSGQGNQPQHF
TRBD2 TRBJ2-7 . TRBV7-8 TGTGCCAGCAACTCGGGACCTCTAGCGGGGGTCGGTCGATCCTACGAGCAGTACTTC CASNSGPLAGVGRSYEQYF
. TRBJ1-1 . TRBV3-1/TRBV3-2 TGTGCCAGCAGCCAATGGGGGGACGGTGAAGCTTTCTTT CASSQWGDGEAFF
TRBD1 TRBJ1-3 . TRBV24-1 TGTGCCACCAGTGGTTCCGGGACAGTCGGAAACACCATATATTTT CATSGSGTVGNTIYF
. TRBJ1-4 . TRBV27 TGTGCCAGCAGTTGGAAAGGAGGGGCAACTAATGAAAAACTGTTTTTT CASSWKGGATNEKLFF
TRBD2 TRBJ2-1 . TRBV5-1 TGCGCCAGCAGCTTGGCCAGCACTAGCGGGGGGCCCTACAATGAGCAGTTCTTC CASSLASTSGGPYNEQFF
. TRBJ2-2 . TRBV4-2 TGTGCCAGCAGCCCGATACTAGGGAGGAACACCGGGGAGCTGTTTTTT CASSPILGRNTGELFF
. TRBJ1-5 . TRBV12-5 TGTGCTAGTGGTTTGGCCCGGACAGATTATAGCAATCAGCCCCAGCATTTT CASGLARTDYSNQPQHF
TRBD1 TRBJ2-1 . TRBV19 TGTGCCAGTAGTATAACAGGGGTGTCCTACAATGAGCAGTTCTTC CASSITGVSYNEQFF
. TRBJ1-2 . TRBV6-5 TGTGCCAGCAGTAGACAGGTTACGGGCTATGGCTACACCTTC CASSRQVTGYGYTF
. TRBJ1-4 . TRBV19 TGTGCCAGTAGCGCCCCTAGCGTCGACGTTAATGAAAAACTGTTTTTT CASSAPSVDVNEKLFF
TRBD2 TRBJ2-7 . TRBV7-2 TGTGCCAGCAGCCCTAGCGGGGGGGCGGTCGAGCAGTACTTC CASSPSGGAVEQYF
. TRBJ1-3 . TRBV6-2/TRBV6-3 TGTGCCAGCAGCTCCTTTTCCTTTTCTGGAAACACCATATATTTT CASSSFSFSGNTIYF
TRBD1 TRBJ1-5 . TRBV2 TGTGCCAGCAGTGGACAGGGCCATAGCAATCAGCCCCAGCATTTT CASSGQGHSNQPQHF
TRBD1 TRBJ1-4 . TRBV18 TGTGCCAGCTCACTACAGGGGATGGAAAAACTGTTTTTT CASSLQGMEKLFF
TRBD1 TRBJ1-5 . TRBV5-8 TGTGCCAGCAGCTTCCGGACAGGGCTCAATCAGCCCCAGCATTTT CASSFRTGLNQPQHF
TRBD2 TRBJ2-1 . TRBV30 TGTGCCTGGAGGGCCGGGACTAGCGGGGGGCTGAGCTCCTACAATGAGCAGTTCTTC CAWRAGTSGGLSSYNEQFF
TRBD1 TRBJ2-1 . TRBV5-1 TGCGCCAGCAGCTTGGGACAGGGATATGAGCAGTTCTTC CASSLGQGYEQFF
TRBD1 TRBJ1-6 many TRBV6-5 TGTGCCAGCAGACGTCAGGGGGCAGATAATTCACCCCTCCACTTT CASRRQGADNSPLHF
. TRBJ1-5 . TRBV6-5 TGTGCCAGCAGCCTAGGACTAAATAGCAATCAGCCCCAGCATTTT CASSLGLNSNQPQHF
. TRBJ1-1 . TRBV7-8 TGTGCCAGCAGCTTAGCGTACAGCAGACGGGGGAACACTGAAGCTTTCTTT CASSLAYSRRGNTEAFF
TRBD2 TRBJ2-7 . TRBV4-1 TGCGCCAGCAGCCTGGGACTAGCTGGCGAGCAGTACTTC CASSLGLAGEQYF
. TRBJ1-5 . TRBV4-2 TGTGCCAGCAGCCAAGAGGCCCTTAGCAATCAGCCCCAGCATTTT CASSQEALSNQPQHF
TRBD1 TRBJ1-2 . TRBV6-4 TGTGCCAGCAGTGCCGACAGGGGCAGGGGCTACACCTTC CASSADRGRGYTF
. TRBJ2-7 . TRBV28 TGTGCCAGCAGTCTGACTACCGAGCAGTACTTC CASSLTTEQYF
TRBD1 TRBJ1-3 . TRBV7-3 TGTGCCAGCAGCCAGGGATGGGACAGAGGAGGAAACACCATATATTTT CASSQGWDRGGNTIYF
TRBD1 TRBJ1-1 once TRBV7-9 TGTGCCAGCAGCTCGGCTCAGGGGGCTGACACTGAAGCTTTCTTT CASSSAQGADTEAFF
. TRBJ2-2 . TRBV28 TGTGCCAGCAGTTTCCAATACACCGGGGAGCTGTTTTTT CASSFQYTGELFF
. TRBJ2-1 . TRBV4-2 TGTGCCAGCAGCCAAGATGGCAGGGCCACCTACAATGAGCAGTTCTTC CASSQDGRATYNEQFF
TRBD1 TRBJ2-7 . TRBV18 TGTGCCAGCTCACCGGACAGGGCGTCCTACGAGCAGTACTTC CASSPDRASYEQYF
. TRBJ1-1 . TRBV5-5 TGTGCCAGCAGCTTGCTCGGGGGTCCTGAAGCTTTCTTT CASSLLGGPEAFF
. TRBJ2-7 . TRBV3-1/TRBV3-2 TGTGCCAGCAGCCAAATACTAAGCGCCTACGAGCAGTACTTC CASSQILSAYEQYF
. TRBJ2-1 . TRBV19 TGTGCCAGTAGTCCCGTGGCAAATTACAATGAGCAGTTCTTC CASSPVANYNEQFF
. TRBJ1-4 . TRBV5-6 TGTGCCAGCAGCTTGGGGACAGCAACTAATGAAAAACTGTTTTTT CASSLGTATNEKLFF
TRBD1 TRBJ2-7 . TRBV7-8 TGTGCCAGCAGCTTGGACAGGGTTCGGTACTTC CASSLDRVRYF
. TRBJ1-2 . TRBV7-2 TGTGCCAGCAGCCGGGACAAAGGCGGCTACACCTTC CASSRDKGGYTF
. TRBJ1-1 . TRBV9 TGTGCCAGCAGCGAGGGGGGGGAGCACACTGAAGCTTTCTTT CASSEGGEHTEAFF
TRBD2 TRBJ2-5 . TRBV7-6 TGTGCCAGCAGCCCGGAAGAATGGGAGGGGACCCAGTACTTC CASSPEEWEGTQYF
. TRBJ2-7 . TRBV3-1/TRBV3-2 TGTGCCAGCGGCGAGGCCAGGGTAACATACGAGCAGTACTTC CASGEARVTYEQYF
TRBD1 TRBJ2-2 once TRBV3-1/TRBV3-2 TGTGCCAGCAGCCAAGGGACAGGGTGGTGGACCGGGGAGCTGTTTTTT CASSQGTGWWTGELFF
. TRBJ1-2 . TRBV4-1 TGCGCCAGCAGCCAAGGGAACAGGTGGCTAGGGGGCTACACCTTC CASSQGNRWLGGYTF
. TRBJ1-2 . TRBV5-1 TGCGCCAGCAGCTTGGTGGTTGGAGGCTATGGCTACACCTTC CASSLVVGGYGYTF
. TRBJ1-2 . TRBV10-2 TGCGCCAGCAGTGAGTCGGGGGCAGTCTATGGCTACACCTTC CASSESGAVYGYTF
. TRBJ1-2 . TRBV6-6 TGTGCCAGCAGTTACTCGGGGAGGGAAACGAGAGGCTACACCTTC CASSYSGRETRGYTF
TRBD2 TRBJ2-3 . TRBV7-6 TGTGCCAGCAGCTTAAGATCCCTAGCGGGGACCACAGATACGCAGTATTTT CASSLRSLAGTTDTQYF
TRBD1 TRBJ1-1 . TRBV30 TGTGCCTGGAGGGACAGGGGAAACACTGAAGCTTTCTTT CAWRDRGNTEAFF
TRBD1 TRBJ2-7 . TRBV28 TGTGCCAGCAGTTTGGACAGGGGGGCCTACGAGCAGTACTTC CASSLDRGAYEQYF
TRBD2 TRBJ2-7 . TRBV28 TGTGCCAGCAGAGAAAGCGGGGGGGACTCCTACGAGCAGTACTTC CASRESGGDSYEQYF